This entry concerns a single TCR beta chain. Deletions cut 4 bases from V and 4 bases from J, with 15 bases between. This CDR3 contains 16 residues. Per the germline V gene, CDR1 is SGHNT and CDR2 is YYREEE (reference sequence). This sample is part of a study of blood T cell repertoires in COVID-19. Assay: immunoSEQ multiplex PCR; the TCRdb copy retains only in-frame clones and omits some. This repertoire shows some 62,000 clones, 86% found once; its top ten account for 1.3%. The rearrangement links TRBV5-4 to TRBJ2-6; D might be TRBD1 (5 bases). The sample was peripheral blood. The receptor was derived from a woman aged 80 or older with acute or convalescent COVID-19. CDR3 protein: CASSPRGIRGANVLTF. As DNA, the CDR3 is TGTGCCAGCAGCCCAAGGGGTATCCGAGGGGCCAACGTCCTGACTTTC.